This is a list of T cell receptor beta chains from one sample in a study of blood T cell repertoires in COVID-19. Generated by immunoSEQ multiplex PCR, the TCRdb table keeps only in-frame clones and is missing some. The profile shows under 200,000 clones, approximately 83% of them singletons. The sample was peripheral blood. The receptors here all came from a human donor in a cohort sampled during active COVID-19. CDR3s include the opening cysteine and the closing phenylalanine or tryptophan.

v_call	cdr3_aa
TRBV29-1	CSVERGGHTEAFF
TRBV9	CASSLSGTSTETQYF
TRBV23-1	CASSQGQAYEQYF
TRBV7-2	CASSPWTGGYEQYF
TRBV3-1/TRBV3-2	CASSQDWQTYEQYF
TRBV29-1	CSVGEGHGYTF
TRBV5-4	CASSFWGGGPDYGYTF
TRBV13	CASSLGRTSGRAGTQYF
TRBV4-2	CASSLSGGLFSYEQYF
TRBV4-3	CASSQPLAGGSYNEQFF
TRBV11-3	CASSSTVGGVTGELFF
TRBV3-1/TRBV3-2	CASSDDILAGAYNEQFF
TRBV5-6	CASSLAGEQYF
TRBV20-1	CSATPGQGYTF
TRBV5-6	CASSRRDRGGTGELFF
TRBV3-1/TRBV3-2	CANPRGNYGYTF
TRBV6-2/TRBV6-3	CASSWIGQGGNQPQHF
TRBV6-1	CASSDATLLGSTIQYF
TRBV5-5	CASSLGTSSLWQFF
TRBV27	CASSLGRITGELFF
TRBV5-4	CASSFDGISYEQYF
TRBV7-6	CASSLGSDIQETQYF
TRBV2	CASRRTLEAFF
TRBV28	CASSAGLAGGTDTQYF
TRBV3-1/TRBV3-2	CASSQVAGVGYTF
TRBV3-1/TRBV3-2	CASSERGEAFF
TRBV25-1	CASSGGTFEQYF
TRBV7-9	CASSLTRGGQETQYF
TRBV7-8	CASSLADRGPYEQYF
TRBV19	CASSMGTSGVGETQYF
TRBV5-1	CASSIRDRVSEQFF
TRBV28	CASSLDTFGLAGGPHEQFF
TRBV6-5	CASSSEGQVYQPQHF
TRBV28	CASSETGGTGELFF
TRBV15	CATSRAEQPQHF
TRBV7-6	CASSLVFAGGPGNSPLHF
TRBV11-3	CASSLEGGLAKETQYF
TRBV29-1	CSVVDPQRGNIQYF
TRBV19	CASRITGTGGYNEQFF
TRBV3-1/TRBV3-2	CASSPTGYGYTF
TRBV29-1	CSVADRHSYEQYF
TRBV29-1	CSVARASYEQYF
TRBV3-1/TRBV3-2	CASSQDQGNSPLHF
TRBV10-3	CAISPGQGGGYTF
TRBV27	CASSFLEKTGSNYGYTF
TRBV5-5	CASSLGGQGLEKLFF
TRBV28	CASSNADSTDTQYF
TRBV19	CASGDRVAYGYTF
TRBV7-6	CASSLFGGGKDEQYF
TRBV19	CASTNRGGFEKLFF
TRBV28	CASSLSRRQGRNEQYF
TRBV7-9	CASSLSGRAYEQYF
TRBV7-3	CASSVDTLMFHEQYF
TRBV6-5	CASSYQTANSPLHF
TRBV28	CASSRQGWGTEAFF
TRBV2	CASRTLRGETQYF
TRBV5-1	CASSGSTGRTYEQYF
TRBV6-2/TRBV6-3	CASSDTGVQAGAFF